This TCR beta chain emerged from a study of T cell changes during pregnancy in multiple sclerosis. This clone appeared a few times. The CDR3 totals 15 residues. Germline V gene sequence: CDR1 LGHNA, CDR2 YNFKEQ. V lost 1 base, J lost 7 bases, and 11 bases lay in between. Measured with immunoSEQ multiplex PCR; TCRdb has only the in-frame clones, and not every one. The sample records about 110,000 clones, approximately 91% being singletons. The gene calls are TRBV4-2 and TRBJ1-6; no firm D call. The TCR comes from a female donor with multiple sclerosis, enrolled in a pregnancy study. The sequencing here drew on peripheral blood, taken after pregnancy. CDR3 DNA: TGTGCCAGCAGCCAAGGGAGGATGGTAAATTCACCCCTCCACTTT. Protein product: CASSQGRMVNSPLHF.